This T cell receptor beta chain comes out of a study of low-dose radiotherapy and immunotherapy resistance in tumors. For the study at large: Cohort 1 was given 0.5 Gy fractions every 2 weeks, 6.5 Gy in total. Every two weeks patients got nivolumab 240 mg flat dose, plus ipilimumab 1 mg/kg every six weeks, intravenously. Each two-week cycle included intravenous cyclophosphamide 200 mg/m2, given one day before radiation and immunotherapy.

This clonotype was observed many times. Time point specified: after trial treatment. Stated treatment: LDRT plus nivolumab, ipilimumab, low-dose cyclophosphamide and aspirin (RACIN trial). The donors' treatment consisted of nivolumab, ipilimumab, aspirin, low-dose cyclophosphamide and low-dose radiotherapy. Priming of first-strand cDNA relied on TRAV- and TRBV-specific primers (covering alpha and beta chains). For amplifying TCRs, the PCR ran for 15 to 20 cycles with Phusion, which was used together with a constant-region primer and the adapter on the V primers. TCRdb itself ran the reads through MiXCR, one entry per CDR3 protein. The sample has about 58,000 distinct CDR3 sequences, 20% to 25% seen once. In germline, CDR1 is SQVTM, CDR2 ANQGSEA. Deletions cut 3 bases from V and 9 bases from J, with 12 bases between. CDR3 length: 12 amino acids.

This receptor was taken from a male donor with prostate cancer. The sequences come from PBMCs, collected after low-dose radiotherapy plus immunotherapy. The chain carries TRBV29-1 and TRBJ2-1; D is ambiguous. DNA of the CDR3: TGCAGCGTTGACCTAGGAACCGTTGAGCAGTTCTTC. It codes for CSVDLGTVEQFF.